This T cell receptor beta chain originates from a study of cytomegalovirus exposure and HLA in healthy donors. Study results and caveats: With later analysis, a missense DCLRE1C variant became linked to TCR beta V- and J-gene trimming. The study listed roughly 150 cytomegalovirus-associated TCR beta chains. TCR beta V segments were, for the most part, productive about 87% or about 30% of the time in an earlier analysis.

Points on this clone: Antigen unknown.

PCR employed 60 Vbeta and 13 Jbeta primers. Data came from immunoSEQ multiplex PCR; TCRdb stores just in-frame clones and leaves some out. The data contain about 210,000 clones, about 81% of them seen just once; the ten biggest clones take up approximately 5.7%. Healthy bone marrow donors formed the donor group. The sequence was obtained from a man aged 40-50 years in good health and CMV-seropositive. The material sequenced was PBMCs.

The CDR3 region is CASSETRGTQPQHF. The CDR3 bases are TGTGCCAGCAGTGAAACAAGGGGAACTCAGCCCCAGCATTTT. The genes are TRBV6-1 and TRBJ1-5; perhaps TRBD1 as D (5 bases). The ends were cut back, 2 bases at V and 6 bases at J, with 11 bases in the middle. The CDR3 consists of 14 residues. Germline values: CDR1 MNHNS, CDR2 SASEGT.